The 15 T cell receptor beta chains presented below share a single source sample, sequenced in a study of identifying expanded T cells in peripheral blood. This table comes from immunoSEQ multiplex PCR, and its TCRdb copy is limited to in-frame clones, with some not included. The sample has about 85,000 clones; more than 75% are singletons. Sequenced sample: blood. The receptors here all came from a person between 18 and 69 years old in good health.

The V call is TRBV6-5, the J call TRBJ1-2; D is unresolved. The CDR3 has 12 residues. Germline V lookup: CDR1 MNHEY, CDR2 SVGAGI. The V end was cut by 6 bases, the J end by 8 bases, with 13 bases between. This CDR3 is CASSTYAGGYTF. The CDR3, as DNA: TGTGCCAGCAGCACCTATGCGGGAGGCTACACCTTC.

The chain recombines TRBV6-5 with TRBJ1-3; the match to TRBD1 covers 8 bases. After removal of 5 bases from V and 2 bases from J, the junction contained 2 bases not matched to a gene. The CDR3 length is 14 residues. Per germline, CDR1 MNHEY and CDR2 SVGAGI. The CDR3 sequence: CASSLQGAGNTIYF. DNA for the CDR3: TGTGCCAGCAGTCTACAGGGGGCTGGAAACACCATATATTTT.

V and J are TRBV13 and TRBJ1-2, with 9 bases aligning to TRBD1. Germline V gene lookup returns CDR1 PRHDT and CDR2 FYEKMQ (reference sequence). J was trimmed by 4 bases and V by 5 bases; bases with no gene match: 8. The CDR3 has 15 residues. The CDR3 is CASSETGGVSYGYTF. CDR3 bases: TGTGCCAGCAGCGAGACAGGGGGAGTCTCCTATGGCTACACCTTC.

The V gene is TRBV28, the J gene TRBJ2-7, with D uncertain. V lost 4 bases and J lost 9, with 7 bases in between. Germline V gives CDR1 MDHEN, CDR2 SYDVKM. The CDR3 is 10 residues long. This chain's CDR3 is CASSSRWQYF. The CDR3 nucleotides read TGTGCCAGCAGTTCTCGATGGCAGTACTTC.

The V call is TRBV6-6, the J call TRBJ2-2; TRBD2 matches 7 bases. Germline V gene lookup returns CDR1 MNHNY and CDR2 SVGAGI (reference sequence). The CDR3 length is 16 residues. J was trimmed by 4 bases and V by 4 bases; bases with no gene match: 9. This CDR3 reads CASSSGVAGVTGELFF. The DNA of the CDR3 is TGTGCCAGCAGTTCCGGCGTAGCGGGTGTCACCGGGGAGCTGTTTTTT.

CDR3: CASRDGYNSPLHF. CDR3 nucleotide sequence: TGTGCCAGCAGGGACGGCTATAATTCACCCCTCCACTTT. This chain connects TRBV28 to TRBJ1-6, with no clear D. Germline CDR1 reads MDHEN; CDR2 reads SYDVKM. This CDR3 has 13 amino acids. Trimming removed 6 bases from V and 3 bases from J, with 6 bases in between.

This chain uses TRBV28 with TRBJ1-2; tentatively, D is TRBD1 (6 bases). Trimming removed 6 bases at V and 4 bases at J, with 21 bases between. Germline CDR1 is MDHEN and CDR2 is SYDVKM. This CDR3 region has 16 residues. The CDR3 sequence: CASRPPSGAGLYGYTF. In DNA form, the CDR3 reads TGTGCCAGCAGACCTCCCTCAGGGGCGGGCCTCTATGGCTACACCTTC.

In DNA form, the CDR3 reads TGTGCCAGCTCACGACTGGGACAGGGATCCACTAATGAAAAACTGTTTTTT. It is translated as CASSRLGQGSTNEKLFF. The V and J genes are TRBV18 and TRBJ1-4, with 9 positions matching TRBD1. Germline V CDR1 and CDR2: KGHSH, LQKENI. CDR3 length: 17 amino acids. Losses at the gene ends were 4 bases for V and 2 bases for J; bases not matched to a gene: 8. The whole variable domain, remainder taken from reference TRBV18 and TRBJ1-4, is NAGVMQNPRHLVRRRGQEARLRCSPMKGHSHVYWYRQLPEEGLKFMVYLQKENIIDESGMPKERFSAEFPKEGPSILRIQQVVRGDSAAYFCASSRLGQGSTNEKLFFGSGTQLSVL.

The rearrangement uses TRBV18 and TRBJ1-1; D ambiguous. V gave up 6 bases and J gave up 1 base, with 6 bases separating them. The length of the CDR3 is 12 residues. From germline, CDR1 is KGHSH and CDR2 LQKENI. CDR3 amino acids: CASSSENTEAFF. CDR3 in DNA: TGTGCCAGCTCCTCCGAGAACACTGAAGCTTTCTTT.

The rearrangement links TRBV18 to TRBJ2-7, with 7 positions matching TRBD1. V lost 8 bases and J lost 5; bases outside the gene matches: 12. Germline V gene data show CDR1 as KGHSH and CDR2 as LQKENI. The CDR3 covers 14 residues. The CDR3: CASAREQGSHEQYF. Here the CDR3 DNA reads TGTGCCAGCGCCAGGGAACAGGGGTCCCACGAGCAGTACTTC.

The DNA of the CDR3 is TGCAGCGGGGGGACTCAAGAGACCCAGTACTTC. Translation: CSGGTQETQYF. The rearrangement uses TRBV29-1 and TRBJ2-5; D is possibly TRBD2 (6 bases). V lost 7 bases and J 2 bases, leaving 8 bases between the germline ends. CDR1 SQVTM and CDR2 ANQGSEA come from the germline V gene. CDR3 length: 11 amino acids.

The chain has TRBV11-2 and TRBJ2-4, with D perhaps TRBD1 (6 bases). Germline V CDR1 and CDR2: SGHAT, FQNNGV. The CDR3 is 16 amino acids. V was trimmed by 5 bases and J by 5 bases, leaving 19 bases between them. CDR3 nucleotides: TGTGCCAGCAGCCCCCGACCCGGGACAATGGAAAACATTCAGTACTTC. Protein sequence: CASSPRPGTMENIQYF. The full variable domain, in which reference TRBV11-2 and TRBJ2-4 provide the parts outside the CDR3, is EAGVAQSPRYKIIEKRQSVAFWCNPISGHATLYWYQQILGQGPKLLIQFQNNGVVDDSQLPKDRFSAERLKGVDSTLKIQPAKLEDSAVYLCASSPRPGTMENIQYFGAGTRLSVL.

The chain recombines TRBV5-1 with TRBJ2-4, with 11 bases lining up with TRBD2. The CDR3 totals 18 residues. The junction had 5 bases not matched to a gene; V was cut back by 0 bases and J by 0 bases. CDR1 is SGHRS, CDR2 YFSETQ, per germline. In nucleotides, the CDR3 is TGCGCCAGCAGCTTGGGGCTAGCGGGGGGTCTAGCCAAAAACATTCAGTACTTC. This codes for CASSLGLAGGLAKNIQYF.

The V and J genes are TRBV19 and TRBJ1-6; unclear D gene. Trimming pared 3 bases from V and 0 bases from J, leaving 6 bases between. Germline CDR1 is LNHDA and CDR2 is SQIVND (reference sequence). CDR3 size: 15 residues. The CDR3 reads CASSMHSSYNSPLHF. DNA of the CDR3: TGTGCCAGTAGTATGCACAGCTCCTATAATTCACCCCTCCACTTT.

The rearrangement uses TRBV7-2 and TRBJ1-2; D ambiguous. Trimming stripped 2 bases from V and 3 bases from J, with 4 bases between. This CDR3 region has 12 residues. Looked up from germline, CDR1 is SGHTA and CDR2 is FQGNSA. The CDR3 DNA sequence: TGTGCCAGCAGCTTAAGGGACTATGGCTACACCTTC. Translation gives CASSLRDYGYTF.